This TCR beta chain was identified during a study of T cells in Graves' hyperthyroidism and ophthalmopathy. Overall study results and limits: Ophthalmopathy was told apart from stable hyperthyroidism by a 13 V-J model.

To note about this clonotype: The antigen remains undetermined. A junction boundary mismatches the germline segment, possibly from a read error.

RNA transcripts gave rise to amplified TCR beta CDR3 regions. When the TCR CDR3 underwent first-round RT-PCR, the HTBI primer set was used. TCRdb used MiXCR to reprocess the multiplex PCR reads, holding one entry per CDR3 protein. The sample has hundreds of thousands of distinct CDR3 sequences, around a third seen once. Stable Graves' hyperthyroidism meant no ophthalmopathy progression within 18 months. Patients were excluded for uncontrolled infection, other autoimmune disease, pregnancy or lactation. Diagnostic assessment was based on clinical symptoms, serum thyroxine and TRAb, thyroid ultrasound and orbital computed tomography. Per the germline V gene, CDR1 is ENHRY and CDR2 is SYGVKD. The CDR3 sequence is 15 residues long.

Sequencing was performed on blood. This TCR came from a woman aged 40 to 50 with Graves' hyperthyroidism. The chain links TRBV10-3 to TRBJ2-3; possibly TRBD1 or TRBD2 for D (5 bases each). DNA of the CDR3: TGTGCCATCAGTGAGTCGACGGGGCGCACAGATGCGCAGTATTTT. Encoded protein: CAISESTGRTDAQYF.